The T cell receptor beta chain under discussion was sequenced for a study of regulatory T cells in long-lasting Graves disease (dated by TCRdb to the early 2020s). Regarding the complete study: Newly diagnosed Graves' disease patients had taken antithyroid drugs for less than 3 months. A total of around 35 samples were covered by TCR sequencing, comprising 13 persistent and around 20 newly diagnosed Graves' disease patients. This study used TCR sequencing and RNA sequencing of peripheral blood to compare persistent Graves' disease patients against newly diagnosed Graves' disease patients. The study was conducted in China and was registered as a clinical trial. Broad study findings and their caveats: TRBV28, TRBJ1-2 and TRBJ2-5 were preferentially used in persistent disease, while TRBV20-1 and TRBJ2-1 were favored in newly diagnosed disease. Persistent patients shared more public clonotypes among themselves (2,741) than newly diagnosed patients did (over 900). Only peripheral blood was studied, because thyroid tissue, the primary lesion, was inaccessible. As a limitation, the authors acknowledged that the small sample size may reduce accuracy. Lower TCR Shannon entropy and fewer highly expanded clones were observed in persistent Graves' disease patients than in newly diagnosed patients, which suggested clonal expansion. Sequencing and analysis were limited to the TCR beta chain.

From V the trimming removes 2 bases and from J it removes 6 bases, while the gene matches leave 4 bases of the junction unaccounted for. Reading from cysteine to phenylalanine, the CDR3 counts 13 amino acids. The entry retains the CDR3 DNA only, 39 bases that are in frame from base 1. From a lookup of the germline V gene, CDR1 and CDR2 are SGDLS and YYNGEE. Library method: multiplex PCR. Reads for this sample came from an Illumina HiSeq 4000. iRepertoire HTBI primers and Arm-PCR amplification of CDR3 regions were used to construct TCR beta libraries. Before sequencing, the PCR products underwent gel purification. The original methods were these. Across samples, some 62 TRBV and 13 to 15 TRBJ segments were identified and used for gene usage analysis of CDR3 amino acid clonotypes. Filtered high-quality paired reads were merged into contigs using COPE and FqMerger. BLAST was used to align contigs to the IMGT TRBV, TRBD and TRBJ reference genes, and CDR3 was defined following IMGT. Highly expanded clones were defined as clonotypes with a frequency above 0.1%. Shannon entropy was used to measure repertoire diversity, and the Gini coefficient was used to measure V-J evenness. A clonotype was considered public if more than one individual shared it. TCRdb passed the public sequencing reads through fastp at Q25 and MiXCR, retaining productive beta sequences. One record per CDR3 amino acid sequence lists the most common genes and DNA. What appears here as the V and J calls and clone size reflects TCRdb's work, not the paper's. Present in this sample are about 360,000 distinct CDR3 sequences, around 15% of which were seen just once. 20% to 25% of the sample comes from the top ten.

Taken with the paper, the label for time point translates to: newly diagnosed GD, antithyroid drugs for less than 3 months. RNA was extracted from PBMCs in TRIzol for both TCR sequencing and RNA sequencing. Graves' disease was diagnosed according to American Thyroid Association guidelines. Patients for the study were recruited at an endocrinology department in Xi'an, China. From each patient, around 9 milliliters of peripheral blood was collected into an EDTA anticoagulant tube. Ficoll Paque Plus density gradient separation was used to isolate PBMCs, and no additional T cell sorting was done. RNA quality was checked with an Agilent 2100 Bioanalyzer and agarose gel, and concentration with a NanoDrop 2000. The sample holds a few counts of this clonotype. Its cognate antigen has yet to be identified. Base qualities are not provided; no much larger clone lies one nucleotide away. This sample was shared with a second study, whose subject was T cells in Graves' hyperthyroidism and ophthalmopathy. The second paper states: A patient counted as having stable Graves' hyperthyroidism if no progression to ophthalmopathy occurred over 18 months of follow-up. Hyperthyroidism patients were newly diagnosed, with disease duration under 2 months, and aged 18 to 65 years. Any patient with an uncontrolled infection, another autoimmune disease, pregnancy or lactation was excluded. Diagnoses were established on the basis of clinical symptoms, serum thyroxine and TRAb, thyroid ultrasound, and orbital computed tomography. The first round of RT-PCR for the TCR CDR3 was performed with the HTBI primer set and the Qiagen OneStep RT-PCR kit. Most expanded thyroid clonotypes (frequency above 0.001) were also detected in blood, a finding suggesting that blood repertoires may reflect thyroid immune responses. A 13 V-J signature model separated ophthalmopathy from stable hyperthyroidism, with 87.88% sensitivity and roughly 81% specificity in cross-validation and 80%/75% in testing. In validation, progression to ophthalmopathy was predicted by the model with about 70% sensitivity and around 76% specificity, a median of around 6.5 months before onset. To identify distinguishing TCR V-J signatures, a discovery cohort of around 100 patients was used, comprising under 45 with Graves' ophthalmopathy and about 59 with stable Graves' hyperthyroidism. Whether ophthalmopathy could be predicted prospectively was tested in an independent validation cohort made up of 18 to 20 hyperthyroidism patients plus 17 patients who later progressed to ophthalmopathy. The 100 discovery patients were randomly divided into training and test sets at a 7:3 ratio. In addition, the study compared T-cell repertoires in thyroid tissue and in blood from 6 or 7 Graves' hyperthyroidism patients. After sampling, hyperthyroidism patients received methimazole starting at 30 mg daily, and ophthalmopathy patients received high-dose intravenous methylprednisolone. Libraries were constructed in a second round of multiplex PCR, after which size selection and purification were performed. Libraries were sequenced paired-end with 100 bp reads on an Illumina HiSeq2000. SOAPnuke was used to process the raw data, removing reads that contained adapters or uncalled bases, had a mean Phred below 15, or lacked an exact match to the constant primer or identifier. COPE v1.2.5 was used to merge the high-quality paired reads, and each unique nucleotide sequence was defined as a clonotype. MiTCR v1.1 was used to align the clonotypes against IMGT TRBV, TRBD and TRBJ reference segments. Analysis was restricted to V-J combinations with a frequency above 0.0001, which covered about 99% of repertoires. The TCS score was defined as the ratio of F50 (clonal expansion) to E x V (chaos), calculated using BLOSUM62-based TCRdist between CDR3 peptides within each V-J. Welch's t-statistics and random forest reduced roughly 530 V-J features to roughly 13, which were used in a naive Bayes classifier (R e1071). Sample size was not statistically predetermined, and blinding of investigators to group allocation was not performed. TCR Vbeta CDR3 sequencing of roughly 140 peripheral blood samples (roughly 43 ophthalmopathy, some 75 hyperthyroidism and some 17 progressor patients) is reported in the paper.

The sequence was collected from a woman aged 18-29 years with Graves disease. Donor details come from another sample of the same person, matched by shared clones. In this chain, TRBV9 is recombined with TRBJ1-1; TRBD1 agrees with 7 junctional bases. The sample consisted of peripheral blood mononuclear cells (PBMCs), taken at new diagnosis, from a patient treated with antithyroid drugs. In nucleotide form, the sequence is TGTGCCAGCAGCGTGAGTGGGACAGCTGAAGCTTTCTTT. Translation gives CASSVSGTAEAFF.